The 32 T cell receptor beta chains below come from one sample, sequenced in a study of blood T cell repertoires in COVID-19. Profiled with immunoSEQ multiplex PCR; TCRdb holds only in-frame clones, not every one. The sample yields some 290,000 clones, 89% seen once. Sequencing input: PBMCs or T cells enriched from blood (not recorded which). The receptors derive from a woman aged 25 to 45 who had recovered from COVID-19.

The CDR3 reads CASSPGLLQPPGTQYF. For the CDR3, the DNA is TGCGCCAGCAGCCCAGGGCTCCTTCAACCCCCAGGGACCCAGTACTTC. The chain employs TRBV5-1 and TRBJ2-5, with a possible D match to TRBD1 (5 bases). Germline values: CDR1 SGHRS, CDR2 YFSETQ. The CDR3 spans 16 residues. V was cut by 4 bases and J by 7 bases, with 23 bases left in between.

The V call is TRBV7-2, the J call TRBJ1-3; TRBD1 matches 8 bases. The CDR3 is 16 residues long. Germline V gene lookup returns CDR1 SGHTA and CDR2 FQGNSA. J gave up 1 base and V 1 base, and 3 bases lay outside the gene matches. CDR3: CASSLGRTGSGNTIYF. The CDR3 coding sequence is TGTGCCAGCAGCTTAGGCCGGACAGGGTCTGGAAACACCATATATTTT.

This clone was seen a handful of times. The genes are TRBV3-1 (or the pseudogene TRBV3-2) and TRBJ1-1, with D uncertain. CDR1 is LGHDT and CDR2 is YNNKEL in the germline V gene (reference sequence). The CDR3 sequence is 12 residues long. Between the trimmed V and J ends, which lost 1 base and 7 bases, there was a span of 7 bases. The CDR3 reads CASSQAGGEAFF. Here the CDR3 DNA reads TGTGCCAGCAGCCAAGCCGGAGGTGAAGCTTTCTTT.

The rearrangement joins TRBV5-5 to TRBJ2-2; D not resolved. Germline loops: CDR1 SGHKS, CDR2 YYEKEE (reference sequence). V was cut by 3 bases and J by 1 base, with 4 bases left in between. This CDR3 has 13 amino acids. Written as DNA, the CDR3 is TGTGCCAGCAGCTCAATGAACACCGGGGAGCTGTTTTTT. It specifies CASSSMNTGELFF. Variable domain in full (rest from reference TRBV5-5 and TRBJ2-2): DAGVTQSPTHLIKTRGQQVTLRCSPISGHKSVSWYQQVLGQGPQFIFQYYEKEERGRGNFPDRFSARQFPNYSSELNVNALLLGDSALYLCASSSMNTGELFFGEGSRLTVL.

This chain uses TRBV18 with TRBJ1-1; no firm D call. CDR3 length: 14 residues. Trimming pared 2 bases from V and 1 base from J, leaving 8 bases between. CDR1 is KGHSH, CDR2 LQKENI, per germline. The CDR3 reads CASSPGSANTEAFF. CDR3 sequence (DNA): TGTGCCAGCTCACCAGGCAGTGCGAACACTGAAGCTTTCTTT.

This chain connects TRBV11-2 to TRBJ2-5; D is unresolved. Trimming left V 7 bases short and J 2 bases short, with 14 bases between. The germline V gene encodes CDR1 SGHAT and CDR2 FQNNGV. The CDR3 has 14 amino acids. The CDR3 nucleotides are TGTGCCAGCAACTACGGCAGTCCACAAGAGACCCAGTACTTC. It specifies CASNYGSPQETQYF.

This rearrangement joins TRBV16 to TRBJ2-7, with D possibly TRBD1 on 6 matching bases. The germline CDR1 and CDR2 sequences are KGHSY and FQNENV. Between the trimmed V and J ends, which lost 1 base and 7 bases, there was a span of 8 bases. The CDR3 extends over 12 amino acids. The CDR3 loop reads CASSQLGTEQYF. The CDR3 nucleotides are TGTGCCAGCAGCCAATTAGGGACAGAGCAGTACTTC.

The V and J genes are TRBV30 and TRBJ2-5; the D is unclear. The CDR3 covers 13 residues. Trimming took off 1 base at V and 0 bases at J, with 6 bases between the two ends. Germline V gene sequence: CDR1 GTSNPN, CDR2 SVGIG (reference sequence). The CDR3, as DNA: TGTGCCTGGAGTGCCCCGTACCAAGAGACCCAGTACTTC. Its protein is CAWSAPYQETQYF.

The chain links TRBV24-1 to TRBJ1-5; D is perhaps TRBD1 (6 bases). The V gene's germline CDR1 is KGHDR and CDR2 SFDVKD. The CDR3 has 15 amino acids. The germline V and J ends were trimmed by 5 bases and 5 bases, with 15 bases remaining between them. CDR3 in amino acids: CATSGGRGEDQPQHF. The CDR3 bases are TGTGCCACCAGTGGTGGCAGGGGAGAAGATCAGCCCCAGCATTTT.

This clone was counted a few times. The chain couples TRBV7-2 to TRBJ2-7; possible D gene TRBD1, 5 bases. The CDR3 is 13 amino acids. V shed 5 bases and J shed 6 bases, with 14 bases lying between them. Germline values: CDR1 SGHTA, CDR2 FQGNSA. The CDR3 loop reads CASSPRQKSEQYF. CDR3 DNA sequence: TGTGCCAGCAGCCCTAGACAGAAGTCCGAGCAGTACTTC.

This chain uses TRBV28 with TRBJ2-3, with TRBD1 matching 7 bases. V trimming: 6 bases; J trimming: 0 bases; junction bases outside the gene matches: 12. The germline V gene has CDR1 MDHEN and CDR2 SYDVKM. The CDR3 runs to 17 residues. The DNA of the CDR3 is TGTGCCAGCAGACGGAATGCTGGGACAGCTAGCACAGATACGCAGTATTTT. This translates into CASRRNAGTASTDTQYF.

In DNA form, the CDR3 reads TGTGCCAGCAGTTTTATGCGAGGGGGAAATCAGCCCCAGCATTTT. Its translation: CASSFMRGGNQPQHF. The V call is TRBV27, the J call TRBJ1-5; D is perhaps TRBD1 (6 bases). This CDR3 has 15 residues. V gave up 3 bases and J gave up 4 bases, with 13 bases separating them. CDR1 MNHEY and CDR2 SMNVEV come from the germline V gene (reference sequence).

The V gene is TRBV27, the J gene TRBJ1-5, with 9 positions matching TRBD1. This CDR3 has 15 amino acids. Germline CDR1 reads MNHEY; CDR2 reads SMNVEV (reference sequence). V was pared by 6 bases and J by 6 bases, with 9 bases of the junction left unmatched. As DNA, the CDR3 is TGTGCCAGCAGAACGGGACAGGGAGGAAGTCAGCCCCAGCATTTT. Protein: CASRTGQGGSQPQHF.

The J gene is TRBJ1-4, the V gene TRBV5-1; the D is unclear. Germline V CDR1 and CDR2: SGHRS, YFSETQ. V gave up 5 bases and J gave up 10 bases, with 15 bases separating them. This CDR3 is 13 amino acids long. CDR3 region: CASRLEPRGKLFF. CDR3 coding DNA: TGCGCCAGCAGACTAGAACCAAGAGGAAAACTGTTTTTT.

This clone was seen a few times. J is TRBJ2-1 and V is TRBV5-1, with D possibly matching TRBD1 (6 bases). Trimming stripped 0 bases from V and 1 base from J, with 8 bases between. This CDR3 is 15 amino acids long. Per germline, CDR1 SGHRS and CDR2 YFSETQ. The CDR3 reads CASSLGQESYNEQFF. The CDR3 bases are TGCGCCAGCAGCTTGGGACAGGAATCCTACAATGAGCAGTTCTTC.

DNA of the CDR3: TGTGCCAGCAGTTTTCTCATCGCGCGGCCGGGACAGGGATACGAGCAGTACTTC. It specifies CASSFLIARPGQGYEQYF. The rearrangement uses TRBV27 and TRBJ2-7, with TRBD1 matching 9 bases. Germline trimming cut 3 bases from V and 4 bases from J; bases unmatched to any gene: 16. The CDR3 is made up of 18 amino acids. The germline V gene encodes CDR1 MNHEY and CDR2 SMNVEV (reference sequence).

CDR3 protein: CASQVSNQPQHF. The CDR3 DNA is TGTGCCAGTCAAGTGAGTAATCAGCCCCAGCATTTT. The rearrangement links TRBV28 to TRBJ1-5; no firm D call. The CDR3 length is 12 residues. Trimming pared 9 bases from V and 4 bases from J, leaving 10 bases between. From germline, CDR1 is MDHEN and CDR2 SYDVKM. Supplemented by reference TRBV28 and TRBJ1-5, the full variable domain reads DVKVTQSSRYLVKRTGEKVFLECVQDMDHENMFWYRQDPGLGLRLIYFSYDVKMKEKGDIPEGYSVSREKKERFSLILESASTNQTSMYLCASQVSNQPQHFGDGTRLSIL.

The rearrangement links TRBV19 to TRBJ2-7; 8 bases fit TRBD2. The CDR3 loop spans 14 amino acids. Germline-derived CDR1 and CDR2 are LNHDA and SQIVND (reference sequence). Losses at the gene ends were 10 bases for V and 6 bases for J; bases not matched to a gene: 14. CDR3 nucleotides: TGTGCCACCTTACCCGGGACCGGGGGGGCCGAGCAGTACTTC. Its protein product is CATLPGTGGAEQYF.

The chain employs TRBV6-5 and TRBJ1-1; TRBD1 matches at 8 bases. Germline-derived CDR1 and CDR2 are MNHEY and SVGAGI. Losses at the gene ends were 0 bases for V and 5 bases for J; bases not matched to a gene: 8. The CDR3 has 16 residues. The CDR3 DNA follows: TGTGCCAGCAGTTACTCGGTTTTCGACAGGGGAACTGAAGCTTTCTTT. It encodes CASSYSVFDRGTEAFF.

The chain combines TRBV6-5 with TRBJ1-2; D uncertain. The CDR3 is made up of 13 amino acids. V was clipped by 0 bases and J by 5 bases, with 7 bases between them. The germline V gene encodes CDR1 MNHEY and CDR2 SVGAGI. As DNA, the CDR3 is TGTGCCAGCAGTTACTCGATTACTTATGGCTACACCTTC. Encoded protein: CASSYSITYGYTF.

The chain is built from TRBV21-1 and TRBJ2-2; TRBD2 is the table's D call and was not checked against the DNA. TRBV21-1 is a known pseudogene. The length of the CDR3 is 18 residues. The CDR3 nucleotides read TGTGCCAGCACCACCCGGGTGAGTAGCGGGGCGAACACCGGGGAGCTGTTTTTT. Protein product: CASTTRVSSGANTGELFF.

This chain connects TRBV9 to TRBJ2-3; 7 positions match TRBD1. Germline loops: CDR1 SGDLS, CDR2 YYNGEE. This CDR3 contains 18 residues. V lost 0 bases and J lost 0; bases outside the gene matches: 10. CDR3: CASSVGLGTEASTDTQYF. In DNA, the CDR3 is TGTGCCAGCAGCGTAGGGCTCGGGACAGAGGCTAGCACAGATACGCAGTATTTT.

The chain carries TRBV2 and TRBJ2-2, with D uncertain. There are 18 residues in the CDR3. V was pared by 3 bases and J by 3 bases, with 20 bases between. Germline lookup yields CDR1 SNHLY and CDR2 FYNNEI. The CDR3 loop is CASSDPGRIGPYTGELFF. Written as DNA, the CDR3 is TGTGCCAGCAGTGACCCAGGCCGCATAGGCCCGTACACCGGGGAGCTGTTTTTT.

V usage is TRBV19 and J usage is TRBJ2-1, with D tentatively TRBD1 (6 bases). V lost 6 bases to trimming and J lost 8 bases, with 20 bases between them. Looked up from germline, CDR1 is LNHDA and CDR2 is SQIVND (reference sequence). The CDR3 sequence is 15 residues long. This chain's CDR3 is CASSPLPGQGHEQFF. The CDR3 DNA is TGTGCCAGTAGCCCATTGCCGGGACAAGGACATGAGCAGTTCTTC.

This chain links TRBV7-2 with TRBJ2-7; D possibly corresponds to TRBD2 (6 bases). CDR1 is SGHTA, CDR2 FQGNSA, per germline. The CDR3 consists of 14 residues. V shed 7 bases and J shed 2 bases, with 15 bases lying between them. The CDR3 spells CASTPPGRAYEQYF. The CDR3 nucleotides are TGTGCCAGCACTCCACCCGGGAGAGCCTACGAGCAGTACTTC. Supplemented by reference TRBV7-2 and TRBJ2-7, the full variable domain reads GAGVSQSPSNKVTEKGKDVELRCDPISGHTALYWYRQSLGQGLEFLIYFQGNSAPDKSGLPSDRFSAERTGGSVSTLTIQRTQQEDSAVYLCASTPPGRAYEQYFGPGTRLTVT.

The chain has TRBV4-1 and TRBJ2-2; 7 bases map to TRBD1. Losses at the gene ends were 6 bases for V and 0 bases for J; bases not matched to a gene: 1. The CDR3 extends over 14 amino acids. Germline V CDR1 and CDR2: MGHRA, YSYEKL. CDR3 sequence: CASSRGPNTGELFF. CDR3 coding DNA: TGCGCCAGCAGTAGGGGGCCGAACACCGGGGAGCTGTTTTTT.

The chain joins TRBV15 to TRBJ2-7; 7 bases line up with TRBD1. Losses at the gene ends were 2 bases for V and 2 bases for J; bases not matched to a gene: 3. The length of the CDR3 is 14 residues. Germline CDR1 is LNHNV and CDR2 is YYDKDF (reference sequence). The CDR3 sequence is CATSRRTGAYEQYF. DNA of the CDR3: TGTGCCACCAGCAGACGGACAGGAGCCTACGAGCAGTACTTC.

This clone was observed a few times. The chain employs TRBV29-1 and TRBJ2-5, with 7 bases lining up with TRBD2. Germline CDR1 and CDR2: SQVTM and ANQGSEA. V shed 6 bases, J shed 4 bases, and the junction held 5 bases outside the gene matches. The CDR3 has 12 residues. The CDR3 here is CSVQGGRETQYF. CDR3 DNA sequence: TGCAGCGTCCAGGGAGGGAGAGAGACCCAGTACTTC.

The chain is built from TRBV6-2 or TRBV6-3 and TRBJ2-1, with 8 bases fitting TRBD1. Germline trimming cut 4 bases from V and 5 bases from J; bases unmatched to any gene: 1. The CDR3 totals 13 residues. Germline loops: CDR1 MNHEY, CDR2 SVGEGT. The CDR3 DNA sequence: TGTGCCAGCAGTTGGGGACAGGACAATGAGCAGTTCTTC. Translated: CASSWGQDNEQFF.

The rearrangement uses TRBV2 and TRBJ2-1; no definite D call. Trimming took off 2 bases at V and 9 bases at J, with 11 bases between the two ends. The CDR3 sequence is 13 residues long. Germline loops: CDR1 SNHLY, CDR2 FYNNEI. Here the CDR3 reads CASSESERREQFF. The CDR3 bases are TGTGCCAGCAGTGAATCGGAGCGCCGTGAGCAGTTCTTC.

A few counts support this clone. CDR3 sequence (DNA): TGTGCCAGCAGTTACACCCCAATGGGAGCTAACTATGGCTACACCTTC. This translates into CASSYTPMGANYGYTF. The chain carries TRBV6-5 and TRBJ1-2; D unclear. Trimming took 2 bases from V and 0 from J, leaving 13 bases between them. The CDR3 loop spans 16 amino acids. Per the germline V gene, CDR1 is MNHEY and CDR2 is SVGAGI.

The chain uses TRBV6-2 or TRBV6-3 and TRBJ2-7; D is possibly TRBD1 (5 bases). The germline gives CDR1 MNHEY, CDR2 SVGEGT. This CDR3 is built from 16 residues. Trimming removed 6 bases from V and 1 base from J, with 19 bases in between. CDR3: CASSQDRPPRSYEQYF. The CDR3, as DNA: TGTGCCAGCAGCCAAGACAGACCCCCTCGGTCCTACGAGCAGTACTTC.